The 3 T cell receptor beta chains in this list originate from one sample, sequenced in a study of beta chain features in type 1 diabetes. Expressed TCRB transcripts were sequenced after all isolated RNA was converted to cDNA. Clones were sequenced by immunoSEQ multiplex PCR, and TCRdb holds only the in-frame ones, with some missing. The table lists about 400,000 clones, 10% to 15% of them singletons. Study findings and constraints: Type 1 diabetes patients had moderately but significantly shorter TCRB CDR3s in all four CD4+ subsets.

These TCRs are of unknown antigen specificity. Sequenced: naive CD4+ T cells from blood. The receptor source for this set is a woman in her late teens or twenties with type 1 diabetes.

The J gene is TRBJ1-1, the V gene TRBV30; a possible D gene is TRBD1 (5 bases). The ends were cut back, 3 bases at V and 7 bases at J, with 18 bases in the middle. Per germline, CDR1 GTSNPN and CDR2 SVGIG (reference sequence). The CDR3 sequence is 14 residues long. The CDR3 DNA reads TGTGCCTGGAGGGCCCGCGGGGGTTGGAATGAAGCTTTCTTT. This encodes CAWRARGGWNEAFF.

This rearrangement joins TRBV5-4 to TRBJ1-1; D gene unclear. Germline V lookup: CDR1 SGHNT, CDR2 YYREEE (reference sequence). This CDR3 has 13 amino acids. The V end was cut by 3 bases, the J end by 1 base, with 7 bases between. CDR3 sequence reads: CASSSGSNTEAFF. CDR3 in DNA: TGTGCCAGCAGCTCCGGGTCGAACACTGAAGCTTTCTTT.

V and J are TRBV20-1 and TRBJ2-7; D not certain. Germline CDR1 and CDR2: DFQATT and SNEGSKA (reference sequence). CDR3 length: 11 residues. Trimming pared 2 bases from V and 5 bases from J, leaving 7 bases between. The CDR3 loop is CSARKSDEQYF. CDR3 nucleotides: TGCAGTGCTAGAAAGAGCGACGAGCAGTACTTC.